Each of the 6 T cell receptor beta chains below was sequenced from the same sample in a study of human T cells and chemical hapten exposure. In TCRdb, the RACE reads were re-called with MiXCR into one record per CDR3 protein. Counted here are 45,000 or so distinct CDR3 sequences, 4% to 4.5% occurring once; the ten biggest clones make up roughly 5.2%. Described time point: healthy volunteer bleed at 2 weeks. Unfractionated whole blood yielded total RNA. Sequencing used whole blood. The source is a human donor in good health. Some clones in this sample may be carry-over from other donors' samples.

This clonotype has at least ten counts. The rearrangement joins TRBV20-1 to TRBJ1-3; the D is unclear. This CDR3 has 12 amino acids. The germline gives CDR1 DFQATT, CDR2 SNEGSKA (reference sequence). Trimming removed 5 bases from V and 0 bases from J, with 5 bases in between. Here the CDR3 reads CSAQFSGNTIYF. The CDR3 nucleotides read TGCAGTGCTCAGTTCTCTGGAAACACCATATATTTT.

This clonotype was observed many times. V is TRBV28 and J is TRBJ2-3; D possibly corresponds to TRBD2 (6 bases). Trimming removed 4 bases from V and 4 bases from J, with 6 bases in between. The CDR3 contains 12 residues. CDR1 is MDHEN, CDR2 SYDVKM, per germline. CDR3: CASSSGADTQYF. DNA of the CDR3: TGTGCCAGCAGTTCGGGGGCAGATACGCAGTATTTT.

This clonotype was seen many times. The rearrangement links TRBV5-1 to TRBJ1-4; D call uncertain. The CDR3 loop spans 12 amino acids. Trimming pared 3 bases from V and 5 bases from J, leaving 5 bases between. The germline gives CDR1 SGHRS, CDR2 YFSETQ. CDR3: CASSSPNEKLFF. The CDR3 DNA sequence: TGCGCCAGCAGCTCACCGAATGAAAAACTGTTTTTT.

In its sample, this clonotype was seen many times. V and J are TRBV28 and TRBJ1-4; D not resolved. The germline gives CDR1 MDHEN, CDR2 SYDVKM. The V and J ends lost 4 bases and 8 bases respectively, with 14 bases between them. The CDR3 extends over 14 amino acids. In nucleotides, the CDR3 is TGTGCCAGCAGTTCCCCTATGGGCGGCGAAAAACTGTTTTTT. Protein: CASSSPMGGEKLFF.

This clonotype was recorded many times. The V and J genes are TRBV6-5 and TRBJ2-3, with unresolved D. Trimming left V 5 bases short and J 0 bases short, with 6 bases between. The CDR3 runs to 13 residues. Germline assignment: CDR1 MNHEY and CDR2 SVGAGI. The CDR3 DNA reads TGTGCCAGCAGTAGATCTAGCACAGATACGCAGTATTTT. Translation: CASSRSSTDTQYF.

This clonotype was recorded at least ten times. This chain uses TRBV20-1 with TRBJ2-3, with 13 positions matching TRBD2. This CDR3 contains 16 residues. V shed 3 bases, J shed 6 bases, and the junction held 9 bases outside the gene matches. In germline, CDR1 is DFQATT, CDR2 SNEGSKA (reference sequence). The CDR3 DNA is TGCAGTGCTAGCCACCTGACTAGCGGGAGGAGGGATACGCAGTATTTT. Translated, it gives CSASHLTSGRRDTQYF.